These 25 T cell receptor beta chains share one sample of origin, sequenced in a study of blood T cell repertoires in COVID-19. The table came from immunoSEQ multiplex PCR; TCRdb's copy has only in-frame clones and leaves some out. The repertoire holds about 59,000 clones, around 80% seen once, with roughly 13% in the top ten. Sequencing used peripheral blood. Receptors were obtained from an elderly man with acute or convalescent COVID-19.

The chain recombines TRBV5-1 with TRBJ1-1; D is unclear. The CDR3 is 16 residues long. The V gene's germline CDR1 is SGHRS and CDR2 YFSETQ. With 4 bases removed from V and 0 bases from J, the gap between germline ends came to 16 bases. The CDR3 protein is CASSPGTRRLNTEAFF. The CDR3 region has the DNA TGCGCCAGCAGCCCGGGAACGAGGAGACTGAACACTGAAGCTTTCTTT.

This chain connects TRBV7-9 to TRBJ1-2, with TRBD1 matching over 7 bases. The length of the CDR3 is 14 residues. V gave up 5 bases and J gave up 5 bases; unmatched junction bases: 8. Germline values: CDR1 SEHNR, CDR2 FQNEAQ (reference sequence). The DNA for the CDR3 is TGTGCCAGCAGCACCGGGACAGTAAAGTATGGCTACACCTTC. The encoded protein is CASSTGTVKYGYTF.

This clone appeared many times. Here the CDR3 DNA reads TGTGCCACCAGTGTCGGACTAGCCGCAGATACGCAGTATTTT. This encodes CATSVGLAADTQYF. The chain combines TRBV24-1 with TRBJ2-3; 8 bases map to TRBD2. The CDR3 extends over 14 amino acids. Germline trimming cut 5 bases from V and 4 bases from J; bases unmatched to any gene: 4. CDR1 is KGHDR and CDR2 is SFDVKD in the germline V gene.

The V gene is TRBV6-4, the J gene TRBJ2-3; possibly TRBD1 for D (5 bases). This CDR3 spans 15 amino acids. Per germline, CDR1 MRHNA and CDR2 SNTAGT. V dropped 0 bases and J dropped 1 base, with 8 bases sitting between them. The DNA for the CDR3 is TGTGCCAGCAGTGACTCGGGGCGGCGCACAGATACGCAGTATTTT. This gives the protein CASSDSGRRTDTQYF.

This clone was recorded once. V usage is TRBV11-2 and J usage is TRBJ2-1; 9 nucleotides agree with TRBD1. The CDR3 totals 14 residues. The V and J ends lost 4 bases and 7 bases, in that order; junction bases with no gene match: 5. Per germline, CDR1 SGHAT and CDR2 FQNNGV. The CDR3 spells CASSSTTGGNEQFF. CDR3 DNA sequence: TGTGCCAGCAGCTCCACGACAGGGGGGAATGAGCAGTTCTTC.

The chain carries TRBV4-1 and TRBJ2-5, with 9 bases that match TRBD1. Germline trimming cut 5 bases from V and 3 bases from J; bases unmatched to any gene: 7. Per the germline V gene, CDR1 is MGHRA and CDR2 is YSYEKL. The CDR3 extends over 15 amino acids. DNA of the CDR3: TGCGCCAGCAGCAAGCCGGACAGGGGTAAAGAGACCCAGTACTTC. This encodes CASSKPDRGKETQYF.

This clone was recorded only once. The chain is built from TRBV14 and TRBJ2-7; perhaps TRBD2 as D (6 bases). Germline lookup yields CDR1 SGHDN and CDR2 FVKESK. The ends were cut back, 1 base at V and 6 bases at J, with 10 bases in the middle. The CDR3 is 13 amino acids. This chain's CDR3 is CASSQVAGSEQYF. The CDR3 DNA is TGTGCCAGCAGCCAAGTTGCGGGGAGCGAGCAGTACTTC.

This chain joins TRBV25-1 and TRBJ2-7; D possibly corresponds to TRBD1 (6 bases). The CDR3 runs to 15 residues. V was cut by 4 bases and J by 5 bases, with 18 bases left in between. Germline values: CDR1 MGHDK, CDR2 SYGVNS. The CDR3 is CASSAGDLMSNEQYF. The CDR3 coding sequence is TGTGCCAGCAGTGCAGGGGACCTGATGAGCAACGAGCAGTACTTC.

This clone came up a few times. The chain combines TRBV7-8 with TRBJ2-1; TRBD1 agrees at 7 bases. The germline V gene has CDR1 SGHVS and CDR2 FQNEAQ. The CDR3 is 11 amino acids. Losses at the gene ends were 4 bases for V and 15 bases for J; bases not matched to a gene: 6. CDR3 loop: CASSSTGVWFF. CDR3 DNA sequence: TGTGCCAGCAGCTCCACAGGGGTTTGGTTCTTC. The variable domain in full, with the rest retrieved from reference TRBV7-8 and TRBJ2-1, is GAGVSQSPRYKVAKRGQDVALRCDPISGHVSLFWYQQALGQGPEFLTYFQNEAQLDKSGLPSDRFFAERPEGSVSTLKIQRTQQEDSAVYLCASSSTGVWFFGPGTRLTVL.

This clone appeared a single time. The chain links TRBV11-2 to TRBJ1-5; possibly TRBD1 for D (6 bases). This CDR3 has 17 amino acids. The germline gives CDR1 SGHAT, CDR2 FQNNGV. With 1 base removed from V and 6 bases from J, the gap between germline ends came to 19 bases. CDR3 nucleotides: TGTGCCAGCAGCTTAGCAAACAGGGCGGAACTAGGTCAGCCCCAGCATTTT. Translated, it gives CASSLANRAELGQPQHF.

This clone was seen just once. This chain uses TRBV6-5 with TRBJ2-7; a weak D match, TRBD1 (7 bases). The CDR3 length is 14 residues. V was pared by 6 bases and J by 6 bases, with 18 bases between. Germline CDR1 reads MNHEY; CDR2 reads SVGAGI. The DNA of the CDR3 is TGTGCCAGCAGACCCACGACAGGGAGGTCCGAGCAGTACTTC. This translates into CASRPTTGRSEQYF.

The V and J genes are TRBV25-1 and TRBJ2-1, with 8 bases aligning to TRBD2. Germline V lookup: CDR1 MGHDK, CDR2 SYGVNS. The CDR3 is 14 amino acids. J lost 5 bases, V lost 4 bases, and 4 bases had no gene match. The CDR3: CASSVLGLDNEQFF. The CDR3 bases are TGTGCCAGCAGTGTCCTGGGACTAGACAATGAGCAGTTCTTC.

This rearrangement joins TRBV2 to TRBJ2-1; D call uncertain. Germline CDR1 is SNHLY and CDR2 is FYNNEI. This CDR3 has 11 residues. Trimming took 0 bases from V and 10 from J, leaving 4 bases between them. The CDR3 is CASSEAREQFF. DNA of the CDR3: TGTGCCAGCAGTGAAGCGCGGGAGCAGTTCTTC.

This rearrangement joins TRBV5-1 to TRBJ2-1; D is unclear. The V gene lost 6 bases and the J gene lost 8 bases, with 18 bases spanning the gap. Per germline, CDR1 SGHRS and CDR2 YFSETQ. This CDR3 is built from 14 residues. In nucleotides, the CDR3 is TGCGCCAGCACCCCGACATGGGCCTCTTATGAGCAGTTCTTC. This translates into CASTPTWASYEQFF. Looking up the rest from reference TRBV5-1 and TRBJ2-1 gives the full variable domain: KAGVTQTPRYLIKTRGQQVTLSCSPISGHRSVSWYQQTPGQGLQFLFEYFSETQRNKGNFPGRFSGRQFSNSRSEMNVSTLELGDSALYLCASTPTWASYEQFFGPGTRLTVL.

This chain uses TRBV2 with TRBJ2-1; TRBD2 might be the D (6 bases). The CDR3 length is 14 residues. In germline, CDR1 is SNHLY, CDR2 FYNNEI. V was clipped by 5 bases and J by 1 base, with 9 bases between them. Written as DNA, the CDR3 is TGTGCCAGCAGTCCTAGCGTTTCCTACAATGAGCAGTTCTTC. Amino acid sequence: CASSPSVSYNEQFF.

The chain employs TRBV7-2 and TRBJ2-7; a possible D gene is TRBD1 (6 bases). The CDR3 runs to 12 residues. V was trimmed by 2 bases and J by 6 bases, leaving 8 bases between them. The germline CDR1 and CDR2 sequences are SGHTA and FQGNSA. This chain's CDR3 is CASSLPGAEQYF. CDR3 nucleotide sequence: TGTGCCAGCAGCTTACCAGGGGCCGAGCAGTACTTC.

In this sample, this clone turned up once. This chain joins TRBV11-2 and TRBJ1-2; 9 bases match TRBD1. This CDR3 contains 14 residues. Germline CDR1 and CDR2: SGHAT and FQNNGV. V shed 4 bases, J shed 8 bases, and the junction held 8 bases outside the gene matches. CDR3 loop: CASSYDRGIGGYTF. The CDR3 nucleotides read TGTGCCAGCAGCTATGACAGGGGGATCGGGGGCTACACCTTC.

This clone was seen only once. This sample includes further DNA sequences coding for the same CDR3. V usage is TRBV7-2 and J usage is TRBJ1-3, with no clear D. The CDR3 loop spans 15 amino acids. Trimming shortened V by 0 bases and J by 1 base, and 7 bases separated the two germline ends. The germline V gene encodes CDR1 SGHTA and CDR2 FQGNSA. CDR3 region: CASSLAGGSGNTIYF. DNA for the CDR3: TGTGCCAGCAGCTTAGCGGGAGGGTCTGGAAACACCATATATTTT.

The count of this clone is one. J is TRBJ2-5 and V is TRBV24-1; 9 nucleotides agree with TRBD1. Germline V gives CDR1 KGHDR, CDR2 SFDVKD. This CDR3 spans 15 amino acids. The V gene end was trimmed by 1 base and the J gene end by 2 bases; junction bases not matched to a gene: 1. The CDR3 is CATSDLGTGQETQYF. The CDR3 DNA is TGTGCCACCAGTGATTTAGGGACAGGGCAAGAGACCCAGTACTTC.

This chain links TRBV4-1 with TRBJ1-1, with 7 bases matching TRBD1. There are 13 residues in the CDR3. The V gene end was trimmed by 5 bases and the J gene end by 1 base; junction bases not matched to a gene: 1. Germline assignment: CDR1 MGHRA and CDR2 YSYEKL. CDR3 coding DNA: TGCGCCAGCAGCAGACAGGGGAACACTGAAGCTTTCTTT. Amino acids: CASSRQGNTEAFF.

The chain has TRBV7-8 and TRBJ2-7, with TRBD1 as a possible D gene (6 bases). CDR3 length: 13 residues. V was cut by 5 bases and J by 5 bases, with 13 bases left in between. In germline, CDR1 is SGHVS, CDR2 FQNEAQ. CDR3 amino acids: CASSRFRDNEQYF. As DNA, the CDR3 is TGTGCCAGCAGCCGATTCAGGGACAACGAGCAGTACTTC.

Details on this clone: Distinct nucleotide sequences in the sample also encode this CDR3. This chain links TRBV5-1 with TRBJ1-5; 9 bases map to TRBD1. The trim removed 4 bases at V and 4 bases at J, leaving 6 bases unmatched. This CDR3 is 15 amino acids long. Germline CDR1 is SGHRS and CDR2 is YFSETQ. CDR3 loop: CASSPGTGSNQPQHF. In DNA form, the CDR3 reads TGCGCCAGCAGCCCGGGGACAGGGAGTAATCAGCCCCAGCATTTT.

As DNA, the CDR3 is TGTGCCAGCAGCTTAGCGCCTCAACCACTTATCCCCCAGCATTTT. Protein: CASSLAPQPLIPQHF. The V and J genes are TRBV7-8 and TRBJ1-5; D is unresolved. Germline CDR1 is SGHVS and CDR2 is FQNEAQ. The CDR3 is 15 residues long. The ends were cut back, 0 bases at V and 10 bases at J, with 16 bases in the middle.

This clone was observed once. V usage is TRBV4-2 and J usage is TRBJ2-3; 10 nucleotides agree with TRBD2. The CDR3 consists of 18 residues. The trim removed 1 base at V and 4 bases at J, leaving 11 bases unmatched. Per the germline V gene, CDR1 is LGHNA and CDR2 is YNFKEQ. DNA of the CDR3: TGTGCCAGCAGCCAAGGCAAGGCTAGCGGGGGATCCTCAGATACGCAGTATTTT. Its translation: CASSQGKASGGSSDTQYF.

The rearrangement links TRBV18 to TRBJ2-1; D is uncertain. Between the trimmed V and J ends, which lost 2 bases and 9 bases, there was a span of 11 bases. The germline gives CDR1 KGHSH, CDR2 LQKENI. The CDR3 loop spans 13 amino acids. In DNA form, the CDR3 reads TGTGCCAGCTCACCAGATAGCCTGGGTGAGCAGTTCTTC. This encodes CASSPDSLGEQFF.